The present entry profiles one TCR beta chain with its context. Losses at the gene ends were 8 bases for V and 1 base for J; bases not matched to a gene: 2. The CDR3 is made up of 14 amino acids. The V gene's germline CDR1 is LNHNV and CDR2 YYDKDF (reference sequence). These data come from a study of T cell changes during pregnancy in multiple sclerosis. The data were produced by immunoSEQ multiplex PCR, yet TCRdb's version contains in-frame clones alone and is incomplete. The sample has 15,000 to 20,000 clones; 80% to 90% are singletons. The source of this sequence is a female donor in good health, enrolled as a control in a pregnancy study. This sequence joins TRBV15 and TRBJ1-5; 10 bases are shared with TRBD1. The sample here was CD8+ T cells from peripheral blood mononuclear cells, taken in the third trimester of pregnancy. The CDR3 sequence is CATRDRGSNQPQHF. DNA of the CDR3: TGTGCCACCCGGGACAGGGGCAGCAATCAGCCCCAGCATTTT.